These 5 T cell receptor beta chains share one sample of origin, sequenced in a study of CD8 T cells in Susac syndrome (dated by TCRdb to between 2018 and 2020). To prepare the library, the immunoSEQ multiplex PCR assay was applied. RNA was extracted using the RNeasy kit, and about 0.45 to 1 microgram was reverse transcribed with random hexamers. TCRdb reanalyzed the raw reads on its own, using fastp at Q25 for trimming and MiXCR for clone calling, and kept in-frame beta chains. Every entry covers one CDR3 protein and lists the most common genes and DNA from its rows. The sample profile shows under 200,000 distinct CDR3 sequences; 90% to 95% of them were found once. The ten largest clones represent 0.14% of the sample. Material: CD4+ T cells from PBMCs. The receptors come from a human donor in good health.

The chain has TRBV7-9 and TRBJ2-7; TRBD2 is a possible D gene (6 bases). The CDR3 spans 11 residues. Germline assignment: CDR1 SEHNR and CDR2 FQNEAQ (reference sequence). V shed 8 bases and J shed 7 bases, with 12 bases lying between them. The CDR3 region is CASASGEEQYF. CDR3 nucleotides: TGTGCCAGCGCATCGGGGGAGGAGCAGTACTTC. The full variable domain, completed using reference TRBV7-9 and TRBJ2-7, is DTGVSQNPRHKITKRGQNVTFRCDPISEHNRLYWYRQTLGQGPEFLTYFQNEAQLEKSRLLSDRFSAERPKGSFSTLEIQRTEQGDSAMYLCASASGEEQYFGPGTRLTVT.

The sample holds a few counts of this clonotype. The chain links TRBV11-2 to TRBJ2-1; TRBD2 is a possible D gene (6 bases). The ends were cut back, 5 bases at V and 9 bases at J, with 14 bases in the middle. CDR3 length: 13 amino acids. Germline values: CDR1 SGHAT, CDR2 FQNNGV. The CDR3: CASSHPRGGEQFF. The CDR3 DNA reads as TGTGCCAGCAGCCATCCGCGGGGCGGTGAGCAGTTCTTC.

The V call is TRBV29-1, the J call TRBJ2-7, with D maybe TRBD1 (6 bases). The CDR3 extends over 14 amino acids. Germline values: CDR1 SQVTM, CDR2 ANQGSEA. The germline V and J ends were trimmed by 7 bases and 0 bases, with 16 bases remaining between them. The CDR3 region is CSAAQDRTSYEQYF. In DNA form, the CDR3 reads TGCAGCGCCGCCCAGGACAGAACCTCCTACGAGCAGTACTTC.

The chain carries TRBV30 and TRBJ1-5; D is unresolved. Germline values: CDR1 GTSNPN, CDR2 SVGIG (reference sequence). Trimming stripped 0 bases from V and 7 bases from J, with 10 bases between. There are 13 residues in the CDR3. The CDR3 reads CAWSVSLGQPQHF. CDR3 nucleotides: TGTGCCTGGAGTGTTAGTCTCGGGCAGCCCCAGCATTTT.

The chain combines TRBV20-1 with TRBJ2-1, with 11 bases aligning to TRBD2. V was pared by 6 bases and J by 4 bases, with 8 bases of the junction left unmatched. The CDR3 is 15 residues long. Germline loops: CDR1 DFQATT, CDR2 SNEGSKA (reference sequence). CDR3 loop: CSAQGGLAAYNEQFF. DNA for the CDR3: TGCAGTGCCCAAGGGGGACTAGCGGCGTACAATGAGCAGTTCTTC.